This TCR beta chain was documented in a study of T cell repertoires in aging, cancer and after chemotherapy. Findings of the study overall: Rebound thymic output was suggested by rising median generation probability during chemotherapy in each cancer cohort. Compared with age-matched healthy donors, untreated hematological or solid cancer patients showed higher blood TCR clonality.

Amplification of TCR beta used genomic DNA extracted from peripheral blood. Unmatched junction bases numbered 8, after V lost 4 bases and J lost 12 bases. The CDR3 has 13 residues. Germline V gene sequence: CDR1 SGHDT, CDR2 YYEEEE. Multiplex touch-down PCR with TRB-A/B primers amplified rearranged V-D-J TRB sequences. Using its own MiXCR run on the multiplex PCR reads, TCRdb lists one record per CDR3 protein. The sample lists 2,000 to 3,000 distinct CDR3 sequences; approximately 25% were seen once. This clonotype was recorded a few times. The antigen is not known. The sequence was collected from a human donor with a solid tumor. Sequencing used blood. The chain carries TRBV5-6 and TRBJ2-1; TRBD2 aligns across 9 bases. CDR3 nucleotide sequence: TGTGCCAGCAGCCCGAGGCGGGAGGGTCGGCAGTTCTTC. Protein product: CASSPRREGRQFF. The entire variable domain, with the rest obtained from reference TRBV5-6 and TRBJ2-1, is as follows: DAGVTQSPTHLIKTRGQQVTLRCSPKSGHDTVSWYQQALGQGPQFIFQYYEEEERQRGNFPDRFSGHQFPNYSSELNVNALLLGDSALYLCASSPRREGRQFFGPGTRLTVL.